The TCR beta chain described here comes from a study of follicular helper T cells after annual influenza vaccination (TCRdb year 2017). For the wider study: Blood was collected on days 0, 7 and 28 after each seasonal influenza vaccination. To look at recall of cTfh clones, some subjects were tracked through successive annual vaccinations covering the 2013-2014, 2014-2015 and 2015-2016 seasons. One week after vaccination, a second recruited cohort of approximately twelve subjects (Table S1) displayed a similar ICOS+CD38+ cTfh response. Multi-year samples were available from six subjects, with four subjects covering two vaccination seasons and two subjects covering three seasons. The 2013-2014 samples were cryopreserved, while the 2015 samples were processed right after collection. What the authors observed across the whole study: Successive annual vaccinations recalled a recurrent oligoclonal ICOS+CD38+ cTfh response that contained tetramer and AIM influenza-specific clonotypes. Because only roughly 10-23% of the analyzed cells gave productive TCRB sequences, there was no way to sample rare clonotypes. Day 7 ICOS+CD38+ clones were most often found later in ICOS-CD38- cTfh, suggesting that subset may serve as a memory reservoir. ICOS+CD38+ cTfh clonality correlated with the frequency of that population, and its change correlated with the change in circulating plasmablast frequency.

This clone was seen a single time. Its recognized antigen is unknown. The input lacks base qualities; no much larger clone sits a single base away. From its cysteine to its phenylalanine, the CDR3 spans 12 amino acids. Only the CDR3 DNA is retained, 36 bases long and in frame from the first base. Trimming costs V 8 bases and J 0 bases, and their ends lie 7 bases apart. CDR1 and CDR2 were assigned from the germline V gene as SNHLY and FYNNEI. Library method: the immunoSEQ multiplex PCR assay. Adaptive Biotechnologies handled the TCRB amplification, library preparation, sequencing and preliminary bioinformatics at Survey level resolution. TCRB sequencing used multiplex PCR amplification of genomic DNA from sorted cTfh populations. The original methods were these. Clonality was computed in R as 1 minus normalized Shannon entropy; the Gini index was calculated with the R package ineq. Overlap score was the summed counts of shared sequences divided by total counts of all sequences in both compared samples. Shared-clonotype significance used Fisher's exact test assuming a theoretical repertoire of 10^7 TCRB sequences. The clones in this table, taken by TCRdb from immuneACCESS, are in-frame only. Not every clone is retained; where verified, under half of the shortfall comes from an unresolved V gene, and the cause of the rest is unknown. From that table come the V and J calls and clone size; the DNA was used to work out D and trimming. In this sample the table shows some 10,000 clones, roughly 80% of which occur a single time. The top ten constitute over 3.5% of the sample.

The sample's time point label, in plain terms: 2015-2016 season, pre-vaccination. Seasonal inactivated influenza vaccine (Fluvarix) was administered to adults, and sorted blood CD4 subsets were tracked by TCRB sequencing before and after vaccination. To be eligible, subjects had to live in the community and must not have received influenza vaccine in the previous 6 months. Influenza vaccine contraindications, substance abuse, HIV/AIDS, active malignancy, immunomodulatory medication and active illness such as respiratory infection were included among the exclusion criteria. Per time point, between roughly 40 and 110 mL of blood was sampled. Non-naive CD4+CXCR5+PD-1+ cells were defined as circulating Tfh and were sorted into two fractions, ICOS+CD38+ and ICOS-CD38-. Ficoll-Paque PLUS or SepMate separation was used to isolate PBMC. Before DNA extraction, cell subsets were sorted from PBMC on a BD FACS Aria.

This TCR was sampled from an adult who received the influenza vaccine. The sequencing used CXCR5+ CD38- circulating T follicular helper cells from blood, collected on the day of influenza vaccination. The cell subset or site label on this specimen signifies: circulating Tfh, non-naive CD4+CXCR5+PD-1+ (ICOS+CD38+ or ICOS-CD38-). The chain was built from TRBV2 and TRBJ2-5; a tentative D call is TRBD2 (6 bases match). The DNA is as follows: TGTGCCAGCGGAGGGGACCAAGAGACCCAGTACTTC. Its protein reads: CASGGDQETQYF.